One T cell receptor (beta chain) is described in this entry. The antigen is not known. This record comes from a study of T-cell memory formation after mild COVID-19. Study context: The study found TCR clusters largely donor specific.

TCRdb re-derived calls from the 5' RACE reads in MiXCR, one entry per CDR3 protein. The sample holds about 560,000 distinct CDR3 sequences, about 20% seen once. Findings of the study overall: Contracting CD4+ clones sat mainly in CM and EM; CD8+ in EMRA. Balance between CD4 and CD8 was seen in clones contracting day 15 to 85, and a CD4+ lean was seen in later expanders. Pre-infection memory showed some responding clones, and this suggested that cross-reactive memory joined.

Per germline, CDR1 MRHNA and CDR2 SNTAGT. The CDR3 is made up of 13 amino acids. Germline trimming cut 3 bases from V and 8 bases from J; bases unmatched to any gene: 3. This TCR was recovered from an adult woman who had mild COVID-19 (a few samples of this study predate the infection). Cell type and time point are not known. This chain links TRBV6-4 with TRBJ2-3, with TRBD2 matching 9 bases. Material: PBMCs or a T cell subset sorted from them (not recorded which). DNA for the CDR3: TGTGCCAGCAGTGATAAGACTAGCGGTACGCAGTATTTT. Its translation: CASSDKTSGTQYF.